Listed below are T cell receptor beta chains from one sample, sequenced in a study of cytomegalovirus exposure and HLA in healthy donors. The protocol was immunoSEQ multiplex PCR, while the TCRdb copy is restricted to in-frame clones and leaves out a portion. The sample has about 150,000 clones, about four fifths seen once. Material: PBMCs. The source of these receptors is a woman in her thirties or forties in good health and CMV-seropositive. Each CDR3 is given without its conserved first and last residue. The D gene is left open where the match is weak.

d_call: TRBD2; j_call: TRBJ2-3; v_call: TRBV30; cdr3_length: 13; cdr3_aa: AWSVGGGSTDTQY
d_call: -; j_call: TRBJ1-2; v_call: TRBV28; cdr3_length: 11; cdr3_aa: ASSLPQNYGYT
d_call: TRBD2; j_call: TRBJ2-1; v_call: TRBV30; cdr3_length: 14; cdr3_aa: AWKLGLAGDYNEQF
d_call: -; j_call: TRBJ2-1; v_call: TRBV2; cdr3_length: 13; cdr3_aa: ASSEDRRAHNEQF
d_call: -; j_call: TRBJ1-5; v_call: TRBV7-2; cdr3_length: 11; cdr3_aa: ASSLAENQPQH
d_call: -; j_call: TRBJ2-7; v_call: TRBV27; cdr3_length: 10; cdr3_aa: ASSRVPFEQY
d_call: TRBD2; j_call: TRBJ2-3; v_call: TRBV7-9; cdr3_length: 13; cdr3_aa: ASSLGLAGTDTQY
d_call: -; j_call: TRBJ2-1; v_call: TRBV6-1; cdr3_length: 15; cdr3_aa: ASSEIEGGPSYNEQF
d_call: -; j_call: TRBJ2-1; v_call: TRBV4-1; cdr3_length: 13; cdr3_aa: ASSQGLSGGHEQF
d_call: TRBD1; j_call: TRBJ1-1; v_call: TRBV5-1; cdr3_length: 11; cdr3_aa: ASSGRTGAEAF
d_call: TRBD2; j_call: TRBJ2-3; v_call: TRBV13; cdr3_length: 14; cdr3_aa: ASSMTSGGDTDTQY
d_call: -; j_call: TRBJ2-5; v_call: TRBV2; cdr3_length: 11; cdr3_aa: ARRVGGQETQY
d_call: TRBD2; j_call: TRBJ2-7; v_call: TRBV6-1; cdr3_length: 12; cdr3_aa: ASSEPGLAYEQY
d_call: -; j_call: TRBJ2-7; v_call: TRBV27; cdr3_length: 13; cdr3_aa: ASSLSRTASYEQY
d_call: TRBD1; j_call: TRBJ2-7; v_call: TRBV19; cdr3_length: 13; cdr3_aa: ASSTGTGDIDEQY
d_call: -; j_call: TRBJ1-5; v_call: TRBV13; cdr3_length: 11; cdr3_aa: ASAHGDNQPQH
d_call: -; j_call: TRBJ2-4; v_call: TRBV2; cdr3_length: 12; cdr3_aa: ASRLGGSKNIQY
d_call: TRBD1; j_call: TRBJ1-2; v_call: TRBV20-1; cdr3_length: 8; cdr3_aa: SAGQDGYT
d_call: TRBD2; j_call: TRBJ2-1; v_call: TRBV7-3; cdr3_length: 18; cdr3_aa: ASSKAPGLEALGSYNEQF
d_call: -; j_call: TRBJ2-3; v_call: TRBV5-1; cdr3_length: 14; cdr3_aa: ASSSLGPSSTDTQY
d_call: TRBD1; j_call: TRBJ2-5; v_call: TRBV7-7; cdr3_length: 11; cdr3_aa: ASSPQGAETQY
d_call: TRBD2; j_call: TRBJ2-1; v_call: TRBV30; cdr3_length: 11; cdr3_aa: AWSTAGGSEQF
d_call: -; j_call: TRBJ2-7; v_call: TRBV7-9; cdr3_length: 10; cdr3_aa: SSSLGPREQY
d_call: -; j_call: -; v_call: TRBV5-8; cdr3_length: 13; cdr3_aa: ASSSRSASSYEQY
d_call: TRBD1; j_call: TRBJ2-1; v_call: TRBV10-3; cdr3_length: 10; cdr3_aa: AIGQGLDEQF
d_call: -; j_call: TRBJ2-1; v_call: TRBV28; cdr3_length: 13; cdr3_aa: ASSQLQGTYNEQF
d_call: TRBD1; j_call: TRBJ1-3; v_call: TRBV30; cdr3_length: 13; cdr3_aa: AWSVGQATGNTIY
d_call: -; j_call: TRBJ2-1; v_call: TRBV7-3; cdr3_length: 14; cdr3_aa: ASSLIRSRDYNEQF
d_call: -; j_call: TRBJ2-3; v_call: TRBV5-1; cdr3_length: 14; cdr3_aa: ASSSGTRGNTDTQY
d_call: TRBD2; j_call: -; v_call: TRBV7-9; cdr3_length: 17; cdr3_aa: ASSPGLAGGPEPSYEQY
d_call: TRBD2; j_call: TRBJ2-3; v_call: TRBV5-1; cdr3_length: 15; cdr3_aa: ASSLSGTSPTSDTQY
d_call: -; j_call: TRBJ1-5; v_call: TRBV30; cdr3_length: 14; cdr3_aa: AWADTGTHNNQPQH
d_call: -; j_call: TRBJ2-3; v_call: TRBV5-4; cdr3_length: 14; cdr3_aa: ASSLGRAGSTDTQY
d_call: -; j_call: TRBJ2-7; v_call: TRBV11-2; cdr3_length: 10; cdr3_aa: ASSLNGYEQY
d_call: TRBD2; j_call: TRBJ2-2; v_call: TRBV11-2; cdr3_length: 16; cdr3_aa: ASSWRSSPAGGTGELF
d_call: -; j_call: TRBJ1-5; v_call: TRBV7-8; cdr3_length: 14; cdr3_aa: ASSLIGGGSNQPQH
d_call: -; j_call: TRBJ2-2; v_call: TRBV6-5; cdr3_length: 11; cdr3_aa: ASSYSNGGELF
d_call: TRBD2; j_call: TRBJ2-2; v_call: TRBV7-2; cdr3_length: 14; cdr3_aa: ASSLESGSISGELF
d_call: TRBD2; j_call: TRBJ2-3; v_call: TRBV29-1; cdr3_length: 13; cdr3_aa: SVEDSGTSQDTQY
d_call: -; j_call: TRBJ2-2; v_call: TRBV5-4; cdr3_length: 14; cdr3_aa: ASSSGAGVGTGELF
d_call: TRBD1; j_call: TRBJ1-5; v_call: TRBV19; cdr3_length: 12; cdr3_aa: ASSVRQGTQPQH
d_call: -; j_call: TRBJ2-5; v_call: TRBV10-3; cdr3_length: 9; cdr3_aa: AISDLETQY
d_call: TRBD1; j_call: TRBJ1-2; v_call: TRBV10-2; cdr3_length: 13; cdr3_aa: ASSLSTGGAYGYT
d_call: -; j_call: TRBJ2-7; v_call: TRBV25-1; cdr3_length: 10; cdr3_aa: ASSGRIYEQY
d_call: -; j_call: TRBJ2-7; v_call: TRBV5-1; cdr3_length: 12; cdr3_aa: ASSSGTGVYEQY
d_call: TRBD2; j_call: TRBJ2-1; v_call: TRBV2; cdr3_length: 13; cdr3_aa: ASSEGRTSGGIKF